These 17 T cell receptor beta chains originate from one sample sequenced in a study of T cell changes during pregnancy in multiple sclerosis. Repertoires were generated with immunoSEQ multiplex PCR, while TCRdb's copy carries only in-frame clones and drops some. The repertoire holds approximately 8,500 clones, with 87% as singletons. The sample in question was CD8+ T cells from peripheral blood mononuclear cells, obtained in the first trimester of pregnancy. Source of these receptors: a female donor in good health, enrolled as a control in a pregnancy study.

The rearrangement uses TRBV11-2 and TRBJ2-7, with 10 bases that match TRBD2. The ends lost 6 bases at V and 2 bases at J; junction bases unmatched: 10. CDR3 length: 16 amino acids. Germline V gene lookup returns CDR1 SGHAT and CDR2 FQNNGV. CDR3 in amino acids: CASRTPLAGDPYEQYF. CDR3 bases: TGTGCCAGCAGGACACCGCTAGCGGGAGACCCCTACGAGCAGTACTTC.

The CDR3 DNA sequence: TGTGCCAGCTCGGGTTCGAATGAAAAACTGTTTTTT. It is translated as CASSGSNEKLFF. The genes are TRBV7-9 and TRBJ1-4; D call uncertain. Germline V CDR1 and CDR2: SEHNR, FQNEAQ (reference sequence). Trimming shortened V by 8 bases and J by 5 bases, and 9 bases separated the two germline ends. The CDR3 is 12 residues long.

The chain employs TRBV7-3 and TRBJ2-1; TRBD2 matches 7 bases. The CDR3 is 15 residues long. Germline V gene data show CDR1 as SGHTA and CDR2 as FQGTGA. Trimming took 2 bases from V and 5 from J; bases not matched to a gene: 6. This chain's CDR3 is CASSLYSGKDNEQFF. In DNA form, the CDR3 reads TGTGCCAGCAGCTTATACAGCGGGAAAGACAATGAGCAGTTCTTC.

V is TRBV4-2 and J is TRBJ2-7, with 12 nucleotides matching TRBD1. The CDR3 runs to 16 residues. CDR1 and CDR2 (germline): LGHNA, YNFKEQ. Trimming at V came to 0 bases and at J to 6 bases, leaving 6 bases not matched to a gene. CDR3 amino acids: CASSQDAGQGAGEQYF. CDR3 DNA: TGTGCCAGCAGCCAAGATGCGGGACAGGGGGCCGGCGAGCAGTACTTC.

This clone was counted a single time. The chain couples TRBV7-6 to TRBJ2-3; TRBD2 matches 8 bases. CDR1 is SGHVS, CDR2 FNYEAQ, per germline. The CDR3 is 17 residues long. V lost 6 bases, J lost 5 bases, and 16 bases stayed unmatched. The CDR3 DNA reads as TGTGCCAGCAGGTCCCACTCGGGACTAGGAACCTTAGATACGCAGTATTTT. Encoded protein: CASRSHSGLGTLDTQYF.

The rearrangement uses TRBV28 and TRBJ2-6; D is possibly TRBD2 (7 bases). The CDR3 is 20 amino acids. The V end lost 5 bases, the J end lost 4 bases, and 27 bases lay between the germline ends. Per germline, CDR1 MDHEN and CDR2 SYDVKM. The CDR3 DNA sequence: TGTGCCAGCAGTGAGGGGGGGGGACACTCAGGACTTTCCGGGGCCAACGTCCTGACTTTC. It encodes CASSEGGGHSGLSGANVLTF.

The chain joins TRBV27 to TRBJ1-1; tentative D call: TRBD1 (5 bases). Between the trimmed V and J ends, which lost 5 bases and 4 bases, there was a span of 14 bases. Per the germline V gene, CDR1 is MNHEY and CDR2 is SMNVEV (reference sequence). The CDR3 length is 14 residues. This CDR3 reads CASSPQGDGTEAFF. The CDR3 nucleotides are TGTGCCAGCAGTCCTCAGGGTGATGGCACTGAAGCTTTCTTT.

V is TRBV2 and J is TRBJ2-7; D perhaps matches TRBD2 (6 bases). The V gene lost 6 bases and the J gene lost 0 bases, with 21 bases spanning the gap. CDR1 is SNHLY, CDR2 FYNNEI, per germline. This CDR3 comprises 17 residues. In DNA, the CDR3 is TGTGCCAGCAGGGAGGGTCTATCACCCCGGTCCTCCTACGAGCAGTACTTC. It translates to CASREGLSPRSSYEQYF.

The chain has TRBV7-3 and TRBJ2-1; a possible D gene is TRBD2 (5 bases). Germline loops: CDR1 SGHTA, CDR2 FQGTGA. This CDR3 is built from 15 residues. The ends were cut back, 4 bases at V and 4 bases at J, with 14 bases in the middle. This CDR3 reads CASSSASRGYNEQFF. Written as DNA, the CDR3 is TGTGCCAGCAGCTCCGCTAGCCGGGGTTACAATGAGCAGTTCTTC. The full variable domain, in which reference TRBV7-3 and TRBJ2-1 provide the parts outside the CDR3, is GAGVSQTPSNKVTEKGKYVELRCDPISGHTALYWYRQSLGQGPEFLIYFQGTGAADDSGLPNDRFFAVRPEGSVSTLKIQRTERGDSAVYLCASSSASRGYNEQFFGPGTRLTVL.

The V call is TRBV27, the J call TRBJ1-2, with no clear D. Deletions cut 6 bases from V and 4 bases from J, with 12 bases between. Germline V gene data show CDR1 as MNHEY and CDR2 as SMNVEV (reference sequence). The CDR3 covers 13 residues. CDR3 sequence reads: CASSLTPGYGYTF. Here the CDR3 DNA reads TGTGCCAGCAGCCTTACTCCCGGCTATGGCTACACCTTC.

V is TRBV10-1 and J is TRBJ2-2, with 10 bases fitting TRBD1. V lost 4 bases, J lost 3 bases, and 2 bases stayed unmatched. Germline values: CDR1 WNHNN, CDR2 SYGVQD (reference sequence). The length of the CDR3 is 15 residues. CDR3 region: CASSAGTGDTGELFF. CDR3 bases: TGCGCCAGCAGTGCGGGGACAGGGGACACCGGGGAGCTGTTTTTT.

V is TRBV7-9 and J is TRBJ2-7, with 8 bases that match TRBD1. The CDR3 has 15 residues. Trimming removed 5 bases from V and 6 bases from J; junction bases left unmatched: 12. CDR1 SEHNR and CDR2 FQNEAQ come from the germline V gene (reference sequence). CDR3 DNA: TGTGCCAGCAGCCGAGACAGGGGCTCCCCTATCGAGCAGTACTTC. It translates to CASSRDRGSPIEQYF.

This sequence joins TRBV6-6 and TRBJ1-3; D not certain. Trimming pared 2 bases from V and 4 bases from J, leaving 12 bases between. Germline assignment: CDR1 MNHNY and CDR2 SVGAGI (reference sequence). CDR3 length: 15 residues. This CDR3 reads CASSYLAQAGNTIYF. DNA for the CDR3: TGTGCCAGCAGTTACCTGGCTCAGGCGGGAAACACCATATATTTT.

This sequence joins TRBV2 and TRBJ2-5; perhaps TRBD1 as D (6 bases). Trimming stripped 6 bases from V and 2 bases from J, with 10 bases between. In germline, CDR1 is SNHLY, CDR2 FYNNEI. The length of the CDR3 is 13 residues. CDR3 region: CASRTDRQETQYF. CDR3 sequence (DNA): TGTGCCAGCAGGACCGACAGGCAAGAGACCCAGTACTTC.

The chain recombines TRBV6-6 with TRBJ2-1; 11 bases are a match to TRBD2. V lost 6 bases and J lost 6; bases outside the gene matches: 10. This CDR3 comprises 16 residues. Germline CDR1 and CDR2: MNHNY and SVGAGI (reference sequence). The CDR3, as DNA: TGTGCCAGCAGGGACCTACTAGCGGGAGCCGTCAATGAGCAGTTCTTC. Protein sequence: CASRDLLAGAVNEQFF.

The V gene is TRBV4-1, the J gene TRBJ2-7; no definite D call. The CDR3 has 16 amino acids. Trimming removed 2 bases at V and 0 bases at J, with 14 bases between. Looked up from germline, CDR1 is MGHRA and CDR2 is YSYEKL. The CDR3 here is CASSQYISESSYEQYF. The CDR3 coding sequence is TGCGCCAGCAGCCAATATATCTCGGAGAGCTCCTACGAGCAGTACTTC.

V gene TRBV27 combines with J gene TRBJ2-7, with TRBD2 identical over 8 bases. V lost 8 bases and J lost 3; bases outside the gene matches: 12. CDR3 size: 15 residues. CDR1 is MNHEY, CDR2 SMNVEV, per germline (reference sequence). Here the CDR3 reads CASREGGHGSYEQYF. In DNA form, the CDR3 reads TGTGCCAGCCGGGAGGGGGGCCACGGAAGCTACGAGCAGTACTTC.